This paragraph reports one TCR beta chain. It lacks a known antigen. No quality values exist for individual bases; no much larger clone is one base distant. At the DNA level, this CDR3 is encoded by other sequences in the same sample as well. The sample belongs to a study of T cell responses to AZD1222 COVID-19 vaccine (dated by TCRdb to the early 2020s). With respect to the entire study: A total of just over 230 trial participants underwent TCR sequencing, of whom 207 had received two doses of AZD1222 and some 26 had received two doses of the MenACWY control vaccine. Enrollment into the trials was organized by age into subgroups of 18-55, 56-69 and 70-plus years, and those subgroups contained about 150, 27 and 61 TCR-sequenced participants, respectively. What the research found in general, with its limitations: A significant rise in spike-specific TCR breadth and depth was observed after two AZD1222 doses relative to day 0 and relative to MenACWY recipients. Conclusions about previously exposed vaccinees are limited, since just 6 or 7 AZD1222 recipients were seropositive for SARS-CoV-2 at baseline. In the small 56-69-year group, the increase in depth fell short of significance, most likely because of low power. Participants were mostly white British, with more females than males. The authors suggested clonal diversity may have been underestimated. The vaccine-associated CD4 TCRs covered the entire spike protein, and the dominant responses fell in regions 160-218 and 743-854. Epitopes outside the regions mutated in the B.1.351 and B.1.1.7 variants were reportedly recognized by nearly half of the unique spike-specific TCRs. No day 14 peak-response samples were available, so repertoires were characterized only after the peak T cell response.

The CDR3 regions of human TCRbeta chains were analyzed by immunosequencing. The source study handled its data this way. Repertoire TCRs were checked for matches against a reference library of SARS-CoV-2-specific TCRs that had been generated using the MIRA antigen-specificity platform. Breadth was defined as the fraction of unique TCRs that were SARS-CoV-2-associated, and depth was defined as the fraction of total T cells that were SARS-CoV-2-associated. Using the MIRA data, every spike-specific TCR was mapped to the spike region that the TCR reacted to and assigned to either a CD4 or a CD8 class. Log10-transformed breadth and depth values were compared by one-way ANOVA with Sidak's multiple comparisons tests. The table comes from immuneACCESS by way of TCRdb, which keeps in-frame sequences with V and J called. Part of the clones is missing from these tables; in studies checked, under half for an unresolved V gene and the rest for unknown reasons. V, J and clone size were drawn from that table, and D and trimming were deduced from the DNA. This sample is represented by some 130,000 clones; 92% of them were singletons. The ten largest clones capture under 3.5% of the sample.

This specimen's time point label, interpreted: about 28 days (+/-7) after the second vaccine dose. AZD1222 recipients given second doses at about 4 weeks or at about 12 weeks were pooled, since spike-specific TCR depth and breadth were not found to differ between the two schedules. The vaccinee samples were drawn from two UK trials, COV001 and COV002, one of which was a single-blind randomized controlled phase 2/3 trial testing AZD1222 (ChAdOx1 nCoV-19) in healthy adults. For TCRbeta chain sequencing, PBMC samples were collected from trial participants at day 0 and at day 28 after the second dose. The CDR3 contains 13 residues, cysteine and phenylalanine counted. Only the CDR3 portion is preserved as DNA: 39 bases, with reading frame beginning at the first base. The germline V gene (reference sequence) specifies DFQATT as CDR1 and SNEGSKA as CDR2. V and J are truncated by 3 bases and 1 base respectively, leaving an intervening sequence of 9 bases.

Here the chain combines TRBV20-1 and TRBJ1-1; confidence is insufficient to name the D gene. The TCR was taken from an adult who received the AZD1222 COVID-19 vaccine. This specimen was peripheral blood, taken 28 days after the second AZD1222 dose. CDR3 protein: CSASPQPNTEAFF. The DNA is as follows: TGCAGTGCTAGTCCACAGCCGAACACTGAAGCTTTCTTT.